Sequencing of this T cell receptor (beta chain) was carried out in a study of shared clonotypes between healthy human individuals. Study-wide results and caveats: Having only a few donors restricted how much genetic and exposure-history diversity was captured.

Donors included only healthy HIV-negative adults lacking recent acute infections or vaccinations. The donors, all of them Caucasian adults, lived in Nashville, Tennessee. The CDR3 has 13 amino acids. V dropped 2 bases and J dropped 8 bases, with 10 bases sitting between them. Per the germline V gene, CDR1 is GTSNPN and CDR2 is SVGIG (reference sequence). Turning to this clone: Its antigen is undetermined.

Every subset's genomic DNA went evenly onto several immunoSEQ plates. TCRdb keeps only in-frame clones here, not all; method: immunoSEQ multiplex PCR. The table includes some 450,000 clones, around 77% detected once. This clonotype was obtained from a woman between 40 and 50 years old in good health. Some clones in this sample may be carry-over from other donors' samples. The sequencing input was PBMCs. The genes are TRBV30 and TRBJ1-6; D ambiguous. The CDR3 sequence is CAWSPRQDSPLHF. DNA for the CDR3: TGTGCCTGGAGTCCCCGTCAGGATTCACCCCTCCACTTT.